These 4 T cell receptor beta chains share one sample of origin, sequenced in a study of graft-versus-host responses after intestinal transplantation. Assay: immunoSEQ multiplex PCR; the TCRdb copy retains only in-frame clones and omits some. Found here are roughly 80,000 clones, around 86% of them singletons; the top ten hold about 8%. Their recognized antigens are unknown. This material consisted of unstimulated CD8+ T cells sorted from spleen or lymph node cells, taken before transplant. These receptors all stem from a human donor who was the organ donor for an intestinal transplant.

The V gene is TRBV4-2, the J gene TRBJ2-1, with 8 positions matching TRBD2. The CDR3 covers 19 residues. V trimming: 4 bases; J trimming: 5 bases; junction bases outside the gene matches: 19. The germline CDR1 and CDR2 sequences are LGHNA and YNFKEQ. CDR3 protein: CASSPHPGTSLPNDNEQFF. The CDR3 DNA follows: TGTGCCAGCAGCCCACACCCCGGGACTAGTTTGCCAAACGACAATGAGCAGTTCTTC.

J is TRBJ1-2 and V is TRBV27; TRBD1 matches at 7 bases. J gave up 8 bases and V 4 bases, and 13 bases lay outside the gene matches. This CDR3 is built from 15 residues. Germline V gene sequence: CDR1 MNHEY, CDR2 SMNVEV (reference sequence). The CDR3 loop is CASSSYTNRGWGYTF. The CDR3, as DNA: TGTGCCAGCAGTTCCTATACCAACAGGGGATGGGGCTACACCTTC.

The chain is built from TRBV28 and TRBJ1-2; 7 nucleotides match TRBD1. The CDR3 contains 15 residues. CDR1 and CDR2 (germline): MDHEN, SYDVKM. V lost 3 bases and J lost 4; bases outside the gene matches: 8. In DNA form, the CDR3 reads TGTGCCAGCAGTTTTGGGGTACAGGGGATCTATGGCTACACCTTC. Translated: CASSFGVQGIYGYTF.

J is TRBJ1-2 and V is TRBV5-6, with D possibly TRBD1 on 6 matching bases. Per the germline V gene, CDR1 is SGHDT and CDR2 is YYEEEE. V was pared by 0 bases and J by 3 bases, with 15 bases between. The CDR3 runs to 16 residues. CDR3 region: CASSLGRAGQHYGYTF. In DNA form, the CDR3 reads TGTGCCAGCAGCTTGGGGCGCGCCGGACAGCACTATGGCTACACCTTC.